The rows below give T cell receptor beta chains drawn from one sample of a study of control samples from healthy donors and cancer patients. This table comes from immunoSEQ multiplex PCR, and its TCRdb copy is limited to in-frame clones, with some not included. The top ten hold less than 1.6% of the sample, which has 150,000 to 200,000 clones, about nine tenths seen once. Sequenced: blood. The receptors come from a woman aged 25 to 39 in good health. The CDR3 runs from the conserved cysteine through the conserved F or W. A D gene is named only where the DNA matches it firmly. Size is omitted from some rows. Given values are once, few, many or a class for expanded clones.

V: TRBV10-3; size: -; D: -; J: TRBJ1-2; length: 13; CDR3: CAISTDTNYGYTF; DNA: TGTGCCATCAGTACAGACACTAACTATGGCTACACCTTC
V: TRBV6-5; size: -; D: TRBD1; J: TRBJ1-1; length: 15; CDR3: CASRGTGEADTEAFF; DNA: TGTGCCAGCAGGGGGACAGGGGAGGCGGACACTGAAGCTTTCTTT
V: TRBV10-3; size: -; D: TRBD2; J: TRBJ2-1; length: 14; CDR3: CAISVAGGPDEQFF; DNA: TGTGCCATCAGTGTAGCGGGAGGGCCGGATGAGCAGTTCTTC
V: TRBV14; size: -; D: -; J: TRBJ1-1; length: 13; CDR3: CASSQDYGTEAFF; DNA: TGTGCCAGCAGCCAAGATTATGGGACTGAAGCTTTCTTT
V: TRBV6-1; size: -; D: -; J: TRBJ2-7; length: 12; CDR3: CASSEHSYEQYF; DNA: TGTGCCAGCAGTGAACACTCCTACGAGCAGTACTTC
V: TRBV12-3/TRBV12-4; size: -; D: TRBD1; J: TRBJ1-2; length: 13; CDR3: CASSPRTGEGYTF; DNA: TGTGCCAGCAGTCCCCGGACAGGAGAGGGCTACACCTTC
V: TRBV11-3; size: -; D: TRBD1; J: TRBJ1-1; length: 13; CDR3: CASSGQGGTEAFF; DNA: TGTGCCAGCAGCGGACAGGGCGGGACTGAAGCTTTCTTT
V: TRBV11-2; size: -; D: -; J: TRBJ1-1; length: 16; CDR3: CASSLDIGRTNTEAFF; DNA: TGTGCCAGCAGCTTAGATATAGGCAGGACGAACACTGAAGCTTTCTTT
V: TRBV28; size: few; D: -; J: TRBJ1-3; length: 14; CDR3: CASSLGYSGNTIYF; DNA: TGTGCCAGCAGTTTAGGATACTCTGGAAACACCATATATTTT
V: TRBV6-6; size: -; D: TRBD2; J: TRBJ2-7; length: 13; CDR3: CASSPSGGYEQYF; DNA: TGTGCCAGCAGTCCTAGCGGGGGCTACGAGCAGTACTTC
V: TRBV7-3; size: -; D: TRBD2; J: TRBJ2-7; length: 14; CDR3: CASSLVAGTYEQYF; DNA: TGTGCCAGCAGCTTAGTAGCGGGCACCTACGAGCAGTACTTC
V: TRBV19; size: -; D: TRBD1; J: TRBJ2-7; length: 14; CDR3: CASSRRDRGGEQYF; DNA: TGTGCCAGTAGTCGCCGGGACAGGGGGGGAGAGCAGTACTTC
V: TRBV4-2; size: -; D: -; J: TRBJ1-1; length: 15; CDR3: CASSEYDPRETEAFF; DNA: TGTGCCAGCAGCGAATACGACCCCAGGGAGACTGAAGCTTTCTTT
V: TRBV7-2; size: -; D: TRBD2; J: TRBJ2-2; length: 15; CDR3: CASRGGGAGTGELFF; DNA: TGTGCCAGCCGCGGCGGGGGGGCCGGGACCGGGGAGCTGTTTTTT
V: TRBV5-1; size: -; D: -; J: TRBJ1-4; length: 16; CDR3: CASSLGTLATNEKLFF; DNA: TGCGCCAGCAGCTTGGGGACACTGGCAACTAATGAAAAACTGTTTTTT
V: TRBV11-3; size: -; D: TRBD1; J: TRBJ1-1; length: 15; CDR3: CASSLAGQGGTEAFF; DNA: TGTGCCAGCAGCTTAGCCGGACAGGGAGGCACTGAAGCTTTCTTT
V: TRBV5-1; size: -; D: -; J: TRBJ2-5; length: 13; CDR3: CASSGGTKETQYF; DNA: TGCGCCAGCAGCGGGGGGACGAAAGAGACCCAGTACTTC
V: TRBV4-3; size: -; D: TRBD2; J: TRBJ2-5; length: 13; CDR3: CASSHLSGETQYF; DNA: TGCGCCAGCAGCCATCTTAGCGGGGAGACCCAGTACTTC
V: TRBV6-4; size: -; D: -; J: TRBJ1-4; length: 15; CDR3: CASSDSGGANEKLFF; DNA: TGTGCCAGCAGTGACTCAGGGGGAGCTAATGAAAAACTGTTTTTT
V: TRBV14; size: -; D: -; J: TRBJ2-2; length: 15; CDR3: CASSRRGGNTGELFF; DNA: TGTGCCAGCAGCCGGAGGGGGGGGAACACCGGGGAGCTGTTTTTT
V: TRBV5-1; size: -; D: -; J: TRBJ1-4; length: 13; CDR3: CASSLDGNEKLFF; DNA: TGCGCCAGCAGCTTGGACGGTAATGAAAAACTGTTTTTT
V: TRBV2; size: -; D: TRBD1; J: TRBJ2-2; length: 16; CDR3: CASSEAGTGVTGELFF; DNA: TGTGCCAGCAGTGAAGCCGGGACAGGGGTCACCGGGGAGCTGTTTTTT
V: TRBV7-9; size: -; D: TRBD1; J: TRBJ1-1; length: 14; CDR3: CASSLDRRGTEAFF; DNA: TGTGCCAGCAGCCTGGACAGGAGGGGCACTGAAGCTTTCTTT
V: TRBV13; size: -; D: TRBD1; J: TRBJ2-7; length: 16; CDR3: CASSSGRDRSSYEQYF; DNA: TGTGCCAGCAGCTCCGGCCGGGACAGGAGCTCCTACGAGCAGTACTTC
V: TRBV3-1/TRBV3-2; size: -; D: TRBD1; J: TRBJ2-6; length: 18; CDR3: CASSQDRGTGSGANVLTF; DNA: TGTGCCAGCAGCCAAGACCGCGGGACAGGGTCTGGGGCCAACGTCCTGACTTTC
V: TRBV19; size: -; D: -; J: TRBJ1-1; length: 12; CDR3: CATSDGNTEAFF; DNA: TGTGCCACTTCGGACGGGAACACTGAAGCTTTCTTT
V: TRBV6-5; size: -; D: -; J: TRBJ1-2; length: 13; CDR3: CASRPDRNYGYTF; DNA: TGTGCCAGCAGACCTGACAGGAACTATGGCTACACCTTC
V: TRBV5-4; size: -; D: -; J: TRBJ2-7; length: 12; CDR3: CASSLGTYEQYF; DNA: TGTGCCAGCAGCTTGGGGACCTACGAGCAGTACTTC
V: TRBV2; size: -; D: -; J: TRBJ1-3; length: 14; CDR3: CASSRDRSGNTIYF; DNA: TGTGCCAGCAGTCGGGACCGCTCTGGAAACACCATATATTTT
V: TRBV7-9; size: -; D: -; J: TRBJ2-1; length: 15; CDR3: CASSLARLAGNEQFF; DNA: TGTGCCAGCAGCTTAGCGAGGCTAGCAGGGAATGAGCAGTTCTTC
V: TRBV19; size: -; D: TRBD1; J: TRBJ2-7; length: 14; CDR3: CASSWGDRGYEQYF; DNA: TGTGCCAGTAGTTGGGGGGACAGGGGCTACGAGCAGTACTTC
V: TRBV27; size: -; D: TRBD1; J: TRBJ1-4; length: 14; CDR3: CASSPGTDNEKLFF; DNA: TGTGCCAGCAGCCCCGGGACAGATAATGAAAAACTGTTTTTT